The entry that follows covers one TCR beta chain sequence. Its antigen is still unknown. The data derive from a study of cytomegalovirus exposure and HLA in healthy donors. Findings of the study overall: In a later analysis, a genetic analysis reported fewer productive-TCR N-insertions in an Asian-associated ancestry cluster than the cohort average.

The PCR was carried out with 60 Vbeta primers and 13 Jbeta primers. TCRdb keeps only in-frame clones here, not all; method: immunoSEQ multiplex PCR. The data hold over 100,000 clones, with 60% to 80% observed a single time. Germline CDR1 SGHDN, CDR2 FVKESK. V was pared by 5 bases and J by 5 bases, with 15 bases of the junction left unmatched. CDR3 length equals 18 residues. The source of this sequence is a male donor in good health and CMV-seronegative. Sequenced input: PBMCs. The V and J genes are TRBV14 and TRBJ2-7, with 13 bases fitting TRBD2. The CDR3 sequence is CASSSGLAGVPPEHEQYF. The CDR3 bases are TGTGCCAGCAGCTCCGGACTAGCGGGAGTTCCACCTGAGCACGAGCAGTACTTC.